The 4 T cell receptor beta chains given below trace back to one sample, sequenced in a study of blood T cell repertoires in COVID-19. Assay: immunoSEQ multiplex PCR; the TCRdb copy retains only in-frame clones and omits some. The sample contains under 200,000 clones, roughly 80% of which appear only once. The sequencing input was peripheral blood. Receptor source: a man in his sixties with acute or convalescent COVID-19.

This rearrangement joins TRBV19 to TRBJ1-4, with 10 bases aligning to TRBD1. The ends lost 8 bases at V and 5 bases at J; junction bases unmatched: 11. The CDR3 runs to 16 residues. The germline CDR1 and CDR2 sequences are LNHDA and SQIVND (reference sequence). The CDR3 protein is CASRDRGPAQNEKLFF. CDR3 nucleotides: TGTGCCAGTCGAGACAGGGGGCCAGCGCAAAATGAAAAACTGTTTTTT.

The chain carries TRBV2 and TRBJ1-1; D possibly corresponds to TRBD1 (6 bases). The CDR3 extends over 17 amino acids. V lost 0 bases to trimming and J lost 3 bases, with 17 bases between them. Germline V gene sequence: CDR1 SNHLY, CDR2 FYNNEI. CDR3: CASSEARTYRVDTEAFF. CDR3 coding DNA: TGTGCCAGCAGTGAAGCGAGGACCTACAGGGTAGACACTGAAGCTTTCTTT.

The CDR3 region has the DNA TGTGCCAGCAGCTTTTCTCACAGGGGCATAACTGAAGCTTTCTTT. It encodes CASSFSHRGITEAFF. The chain combines TRBV12-1 with TRBJ1-1; TRBD1, as called in the table, went unchecked against the DNA. TRBV12-1 is a listed pseudogene. The length of the CDR3 is 15 residues.

V gene TRBV4-1 combines with J gene TRBJ2-1; TRBD2 is a possible D gene (5 bases). CDR1 MGHRA and CDR2 YSYEKL come from the germline V gene. This CDR3 comprises 15 residues. The V end lost 0 bases, the J end lost 12 bases, and 18 bases lay between the germline ends. The CDR3 sequence: CASSQDIMGEWPQFF. The CDR3 coding sequence is TGCGCCAGCAGCCAAGATATTATGGGAGAGTGGCCGCAGTTCTTC.